Listed below are T cell receptor beta chains from one sample, sequenced in a study of blood T cell repertoires in COVID-19. Profiling relied on immunoSEQ multiplex PCR, and the TCRdb table lists in-frame clones only, not all of them. This sample has some 450,000 clones, with 70% to 90% found just once. Source material: peripheral blood. These receptors were taken from a woman aged 45-59 years with COVID-19, enrolled during active disease. Each CDR3 is given with its conserved first and last residue. D genes are given only for firm matches.

>TRBV6-1|.
CASSEISAAYEQYF
>TRBV2|TRBD2
CASSFLAGDTQYF
>TRBV27|.
CASSLAANYGYTF
>TRBV7-9|.
CASSLAGVNTEAFF
>TRBV2|TRBD2
CASSARTSAYNEQFF
>TRBV19|TRBD1
CASSPRFDRANQPQHF
>TRBV1|.
CTSSQEDAPYRARGTEAFF
>TRBV6-5|.
CASSYPLILYEQYF
>TRBV18|.
CASSPPRTAAYGYTF
>TRBV11-2|.
CASSSTHFQYF
>TRBV3-1/TRBV3-2|.
CASSQGLRDGTEAFF
>TRBV3-1/TRBV3-2|TRBD1
CASSPQGASNSPLHF
>TRBV3-1/TRBV3-2|TRBD2
CASSQVGLPTDTQYF
>TRBV7-9|.
CASTPDTEAFF
>TRBV6-5|TRBD1
CASSSPGQGLEQYF